The 9 T cell receptor beta chains below were found in one sample sequenced in a study of regulatory T cells in long-lasting Graves disease. Specified time point: persistent/refractory GD, antithyroid drugs over 5 years with positive TRAb. With RNA extracted from PBMCs as input, the TCR library was made. Investigators prepared the TCR beta libraries by applying iRepertoire HTBI primers and Arm-PCR of CDR3 regions. TCRdb ran MiXCR on the multiplex PCR reads and lists one entry per CDR3 protein. Counted here are 400,000 to 500,000 distinct CDR3 sequences, less than 25% occurring once; the ten biggest clones make up over 10%. The sequencing here drew on peripheral blood mononuclear cells (PBMCs), taken when the disease was refractory, from a patient treated with antithyroid drugs. All receptors come from a female donor with Graves disease.

This clonotype occurred many times. The chain has TRBV6-5 and TRBJ1-1; perhaps TRBD1 as D (5 bases). The CDR3 loop spans 17 amino acids. Germline values: CDR1 MNHEY, CDR2 SVGAGI. V gave up 4 bases and J gave up 6 bases, with 24 bases separating them. For the CDR3, the DNA is TGTGCCAGCAGTTCCCTTCGGGTAGGAGGGGTAGATGCTGAAGCTTTCTTT. It codes for CASSSLRVGGVDAEAFF.

The table lists this clonotype with a few counts. The gene calls are TRBV7-2 and TRBJ2-5, with 7 bases matching TRBD2. The CDR3 runs to 15 residues. The J segment lost 5 bases and the V segment lost 5 bases, leaving 11 bases of the junction unmatched. Germline values: CDR1 SGHTA, CDR2 FQGNSA. In nucleotides, the CDR3 is TGTGCCAGCAGCCCGGCGCGTGCCGGGGGGGAGACCCAGTACTTC. It codes for CASSPARAGGETQYF.

This clonotype was picked up a small number of times. The rearrangement joins TRBV19 to TRBJ1-1, with D possibly matching TRBD1 (5 bases). CDR1 and CDR2 (germline): LNHDA, SQIVND (reference sequence). CDR3 length: 12 amino acids. Trimming stripped 5 bases from V and 6 bases from J, with 10 bases between. CDR3 sequence reads: CASSFLGAEAFF. The CDR3 DNA reads as TGTGCCAGTAGTTTTCTAGGGGCTGAAGCTTTCTTT.

This chain connects TRBV19 to TRBJ2-2; D gene unclear. Germline CDR1 reads LNHDA; CDR2 reads SQIVND (reference sequence). Deletions cut 3 bases from V and 5 bases from J, with 10 bases between. The CDR3 loop spans 14 amino acids. CDR3 coding DNA: TGTGCCAGTAGTATGTGGTTGGAGACCGGGGAGCTGTTTTTT. As protein: CASSMWLETGELFF.

The rearrangement links TRBV12-3 or TRBV12-4 to TRBJ2-7; TRBD2 matches 8 bases. The V segment lost 6 bases and the J segment 5 bases; nucleotides outside the gene matches: 6. The CDR3 is made up of 13 amino acids. CDR3 amino acids: CASRGLAFHEQYF. The CDR3 nucleotides are TGTGCCAGCAGAGGACTAGCCTTTCACGAGCAGTACTTC.

This clonotype came up once. V is TRBV4-3 and J is TRBJ1-1; D might be TRBD1 (6 bases). CDR1 LGHNA and CDR2 YSLEER come from the germline V gene. The CDR3 runs to 14 residues. V was pared by 0 bases and J by 8 bases, with 13 bases between. CDR3 sequence: CASSQEGRGGEAFF. The CDR3 nucleotides are TGCGCCAGCAGCCAAGAGGGCAGGGGTGGGGAAGCTTTCTTT.

The chain is built from TRBV30 and TRBJ1-2; D is undetermined. V was shortened by 2 bases and J by 1 base, with 5 bases between the two germline ends. Germline CDR1 reads GTSNPN; CDR2 reads SVGIG (reference sequence). The CDR3 covers 12 residues. The CDR3 protein is CAWSFLNYGYTF. Written as DNA, the CDR3 is TGTGCCTGGAGTTTCCTTAACTATGGCTACACCTTC.

This clonotype was picked up many times. The genes are TRBV28 and TRBJ1-5, with TRBD1 matching over 7 bases. CDR1 is MDHEN and CDR2 is SYDVKM in the germline V gene. CDR3 length: 16 amino acids. Trimming at V came to 7 bases and at J to 0 bases, leaving 9 bases not matched to a gene. CDR3 in DNA: TGTGCCAGCACCCAACGGGACAGTAATAGCAATCAGCCCCAGCATTTT. Protein: CASTQRDSNSNQPQHF.

Points on this clonotype: A much larger clone is a single base away; this may be a read error. This chain uses TRBV28 with TRBJ2-2, with 11 positions matching TRBD1. This CDR3 has 15 residues. The germline gives CDR1 MDHEN, CDR2 SYDVKM. CDR3 region: CASKGDRGNTGELVF. CDR3 bases: TGTGCCAGCAAAGGGGACAGGGGGAACACCGGGGAGCTGGTTTTT.